This record covers a single T cell receptor beta chain. The antigen is unknown. This CDR3 spans 15 amino acids. V was clipped by 6 bases and J by 3 bases, with 21 bases between them. The germline V gene encodes CDR1 DFQATT and CDR2 SNEGSKA (reference sequence). The sample comes from a study of T cells after yellow fever vaccination. Study overall: Libraries from low-cell-number fractions were prepared with the SMART-Seq v4 Ultra Low Input RNA kit. Overall study results and limits: Clones that expanded after primary vaccination mostly reappeared after the booster (roughly 95% CD4, 80% to 90% CD8). Contaminants from the bulk population, in the form of abundant clonotypes, could be found in FACS-sorted repertoires.

UMIs were added to TCR cDNA along with a universal primer site when it was made by 5'RACE template switching. Each CDR3 protein gets one entry after TCRdb re-called the 5' RACE reads with MiXCR. The sample includes 200,000 to 300,000 distinct CDR3 sequences, 10% to 15% of them seen just once. V gene TRBV20-1 combines with J gene TRBJ2-7; D call uncertain. The sequencing used CD4+ T cells sorted from PBMCs, collected 45 days after the yellow fever booster vaccination. The receptor was isolated from a man aged 25-40 years who received the YFV17D yellow fever vaccine. CDR3 region: CSATKPDRHHYEQYF. The CDR3 bases are TGCAGTGCGACAAAGCCGGACCGCCACCACTACGAGCAGTACTTC.